This paragraph covers one TCR beta chain sequence. No antigen is known for it. This entry belongs to a study of shared clonotypes between healthy human individuals. Findings and caveats of the study: Shared clonotypes: 4.5% to 5% naive CD4, 3.5% to 4% naive CD8, less than 2.5% memory CD4, more than 0.3% memory CD8. Limitation of the genetic and exposure-history diversity represented came from the few donors.

Method: immunoSEQ multiplex PCR; TCRdb's copy keeps in-frame clones and lacks some. The sample shows approximately 2.5 million clones, approximately 93% of them seen only once. The V segment lost 6 bases and the J segment 4 bases; nucleotides outside the gene matches: 4. Germline-derived CDR1 and CDR2 are LNHDA and SQIVND (reference sequence). The CDR3 is made up of 14 amino acids. The sequenced material came from naive CD4+ T cells from PBMCs. Regarding subset: CD45RA+ positively selected. The rearrangement uses TRBV19 and TRBJ2-7, with 12 bases that match TRBD1. The origin of this receptor is a man between 18 and 35 years old in good health. Some clones in this sample may be carry-over from other donors' samples. CDR3: CASSGTGGSYEQYF. The CDR3 DNA is TGTGCCAGTAGCGGGACAGGGGGCTCATACGAGCAGTACTTC. Full variable domain (outside the CDR3, taken from reference TRBV19 and TRBJ2-7): DGGITQSPKYLFRKEGQNVTLSCEQNLNHDAMYWYRQDPGQGLRLIYYSQIVNDFQKGDIAEGYSVSREKKESFPLTVTSAQKNPTAFYLCASSGTGGSYEQYFGPGTRLTVT.